These 27 T cell receptor beta chains were sequenced from one sample in a study of blood T cell repertoires in COVID-19. Profiling relied on immunoSEQ multiplex PCR, and the TCRdb table lists in-frame clones only, not all of them. The sample has 110,000 or so clones; over 75% are singletons. Sequenced sample: peripheral blood. These receptors came from a man aged 60 to 75 with acute or convalescent COVID-19.

This chain links TRBV11-2 with TRBJ2-2, with no clear D. The germline V and J ends were trimmed by 4 bases and 2 bases, with 8 bases remaining between them. Germline CDR1 is SGHAT and CDR2 is FQNNGV. CDR3 length: 14 amino acids. Here the CDR3 reads CASSSLVNTGELFF. The DNA of the CDR3 is TGTGCCAGCAGCTCGTTAGTAAACACCGGGGAGCTGTTTTTT.

About this clone itself: The sample has other DNA sequences that encode this CDR3 too. The chain links TRBV28 to TRBJ2-7; 8 bases are a match to TRBD1. The CDR3 extends over 14 amino acids. Germline assignment: CDR1 MDHEN and CDR2 SYDVKM. V was clipped by 0 bases and J by 7 bases; unmatched bases: 5. The CDR3 region is CASSLCRQGCEQYF. The DNA for the CDR3 is TGTGCCAGCAGTTTATGCCGACAGGGGTGTGAGCAGTACTTC.

The sample holds one count of this clone. V gene TRBV29-1 combines with J gene TRBJ2-1, with 7 bases fitting TRBD1. The junction had 11 bases not matched to a gene; V was cut back by 3 bases and J by 9 bases. The germline CDR1 and CDR2 sequences are SQVTM and ANQGSEA. The CDR3 is 14 amino acids. CDR3 region: CSVELDRVYAEQFF. CDR3 sequence (DNA): TGCAGCGTTGAGTTAGACAGGGTATACGCTGAGCAGTTCTTC.

The rearrangement joins TRBV28 to TRBJ2-7; 7 bases agree with TRBD2. The germline CDR1 and CDR2 sequences are MDHEN and SYDVKM. The CDR3 extends over 15 amino acids. The V and J ends lost 1 base and 5 bases, in that order; junction bases with no gene match: 8. The CDR3 bases are TGTGCCAGCAGTTTATATGGCGGGAGAGGAAACGAGCAGTACTTC. Translation gives CASSLYGGRGNEQYF. Combining the CDR3 with reference TRBV28 and TRBJ2-7 gives the whole variable domain DVKVTQSSRYLVKRTGEKVFLECVQDMDHENMFWYRQDPGLGLRLIYFSYDVKMKEKGDIPEGYSVSREKKERFSLILESASTNQTSMYLCASSLYGGRGNEQYFGPGTRLTVT.

The CDR3 DNA follows: TGTGCCAGCAGTTTATTCCAGGGTAGGTCTGGCTACACCTTC. Encoded protein: CASSLFQGRSGYTF. The V and J genes are TRBV28 and TRBJ1-2; D perhaps matches TRBD1 (5 bases). CDR1 is MDHEN, CDR2 SYDVKM, per germline. V lost 1 base and J lost 7, with 13 bases in between. The CDR3 is 14 amino acids.

This clone was found once. This sample includes further DNA sequences coding for the same CDR3. The V gene is TRBV5-1, the J gene TRBJ1-2; TRBD1 is a possible D gene (5 bases). The germline V and J ends were trimmed by 0 bases and 6 bases, with 12 bases remaining between them. The germline V gene encodes CDR1 SGHRS and CDR2 YFSETQ. The length of the CDR3 is 14 residues. The CDR3 loop reads CASSLAGSGDGYTF. The DNA for the CDR3 is TGCGCCAGCAGCTTGGCAGGGTCGGGCGATGGCTACACCTTC.

V and J are TRBV21-1 and TRBJ1-6. TRBV21-1 is listed as a pseudogene. This CDR3 is 12 amino acids long. The CDR3 nucleotides read TGTGCCAGCAGCGAGCCCCTTCTTACCCTCCACTTT. It translates to CASSEPLLTLHF.

The rearrangement uses TRBV6-5 and TRBJ2-3; no firm D call. The CDR3 covers 14 residues. The V end lost 5 bases, the J end lost 0 bases, and 9 bases lay between the germline ends. Per the germline V gene, CDR1 is MNHEY and CDR2 is SVGAGI. CDR3: CASSRSSSTDTQYF. The CDR3 DNA is TGTGCCAGCAGTCGGTCCTCTAGCACAGATACGCAGTATTTT.

The chain has TRBV5-1 and TRBJ2-3, with D maybe TRBD2 (6 bases). Germline values: CDR1 SGHRS, CDR2 YFSETQ. This CDR3 spans 14 amino acids. V dropped 0 bases and J dropped 6 bases, with 11 bases sitting between them. As DNA, the CDR3 is TGCGCCAGCAGCTTGGGGCCCGGGAGCGATACGCAGTATTTT. The encoded protein is CASSLGPGSDTQYF.

CDR3: CSVEDSDRMGDTQYF. CDR3 sequence (DNA): TGCAGCGTTGAAGATTCGGACAGGATGGGGGATACGCAGTATTTT. V is TRBV29-1 and J is TRBJ2-3, with TRBD1 matching 7 bases. This CDR3 is built from 15 residues. Per germline, CDR1 SQVTM and CDR2 ANQGSEA. Losses at the gene ends were 0 bases for V and 6 bases for J; bases not matched to a gene: 9.

The V gene is TRBV27, the J gene TRBJ1-6, with D possibly matching TRBD1 (5 bases). The CDR3 runs 14 residues. Trimming took 0 bases from V and 9 from J, leaving 9 bases between them. Germline lookup yields CDR1 MNHEY and CDR2 SMNVEV (reference sequence). In nucleotides, the CDR3 is TGTGCCAGCAGTTTATCTACAGGTTTTTCACCCCTCCACTTT. It encodes CASSLSTGFSPLHF.

The chain couples TRBV5-1 to TRBJ2-3, with TRBD1 as a possible D gene (6 bases). The germline CDR1 and CDR2 sequences are SGHRS and YFSETQ. This CDR3 region has 14 residues. The germline V and J ends were trimmed by 7 bases and 4 bases, with 16 bases remaining between them. The CDR3 DNA reads TGCGCCAGCGCTACAGGGAAGGGGGCAGATACGCAGTATTTT. Protein sequence: CASATGKGADTQYF.

This chain connects TRBV7-9 to TRBJ1-2; D is ambiguous. Germline V gene sequence: CDR1 SEHNR, CDR2 FQNEAQ (reference sequence). V was clipped by 3 bases and J by 4 bases, with 12 bases between them. CDR3 size: 14 residues. CDR3 DNA: TGTGCCAGCAGCTTTGCCGACTCAGCCTATGGCTACACCTTC. It specifies CASSFADSAYGYTF.

This clone has a handful of counts. The chain uses TRBV6-5 and TRBJ1-1, with no clear D. The V end lost 5 bases, the J end lost 1 base, and 8 bases lay between the germline ends. The germline V gene encodes CDR1 MNHEY and CDR2 SVGAGI. The CDR3 runs 13 residues. The CDR3 DNA is TGTGCCAGCAGTAGAGGCCCGAACACTGAAGCTTTCTTT. Translation: CASSRGPNTEAFF.

The chain joins TRBV6-2 or TRBV6-3 to TRBJ2-7, with 8 bases aligning to TRBD2. This CDR3 is built from 13 residues. V shed 6 bases, J shed 6 bases, and the junction held 7 bases outside the gene matches. Looked up from germline, CDR1 is MNHEY and CDR2 is SVGEGT. CDR3 DNA sequence: TGTGCCAGCAGCCCGGGACTAGTGGGCGAGCAGTACTTC. Its translation is CASSPGLVGEQYF.

The chain employs TRBV19 and TRBJ2-4, with D perhaps matching TRBD2 (6 bases). The V gene's germline CDR1 is LNHDA and CDR2 SQIVND (reference sequence). The CDR3 extends over 16 amino acids. The V and J ends lost 6 bases and 8 bases respectively, with 23 bases between them. CDR3 coding DNA: TGTGCCAGTAGCGAAATCCGCACGGGACCGGGGGACATTCAGTACTTC. Translating gives CASSEIRTGPGDIQYF.

J is TRBJ2-5 and V is TRBV4-2; 8 nucleotides line up with TRBD2. J was trimmed by 4 bases and V by 4 bases; bases with no gene match: 20. CDR1 LGHNA and CDR2 YNFKEQ come from the germline V gene. There are 19 residues in the CDR3. CDR3 DNA: TGTGCCAGCAGCCGTTCGGAAGGCCTGCAGCGGGGGATCCGAGAGACCCAGTACTTC. Amino acid sequence: CASSRSEGLQRGIRETQYF.

The chain joins TRBV6-1 to TRBJ2-7; TRBD2 is a possible D gene (6 bases). Trimming cost V 2 bases and J 2 bases, with 10 bases left between them. The germline CDR1 and CDR2 sequences are MNHNS and SASEGT. This CDR3 region has 14 residues. The CDR3 sequence is CASSERAGPYEQYF. The CDR3 nucleotides are TGTGCCAGCAGTGAACGGGCGGGACCCTACGAGCAGTACTTC.

This chain connects TRBV7-8 to TRBJ2-3; tentative D call: TRBD2 (6 bases). The CDR3 loop spans 15 amino acids. V lost 8 bases and J lost 2, with 17 bases in between. The V gene's germline CDR1 is SGHVS and CDR2 FQNEAQ. CDR3 sequence (DNA): TGTGCCAGCCGAGAGGATAGGGGACTCACAGATACGCAGTATTTT. Protein product: CASREDRGLTDTQYF.

The rearrangement joins TRBV2 to TRBJ1-2, with 7 bases lining up with TRBD1. This CDR3 spans 13 amino acids. V was clipped by 3 bases and J by 5 bases; unmatched bases: 3. From germline, CDR1 is SNHLY and CDR2 FYNNEI. The CDR3 nucleotides are TGTGCCAGCAGTGAGGGACAGCCTTATGGCTACACCTTC. Amino acid sequence: CASSEGQPYGYTF.

J is TRBJ2-7 and V is TRBV11-1; possibly TRBD2 for D (5 bases). Germline loops: CDR1 SGHAT, CDR2 FQDESV (reference sequence). The germline V and J ends were trimmed by 3 bases and 0 bases, with 12 bases remaining between them. The CDR3 loop spans 15 amino acids. The DNA of the CDR3 is TGTGCCAGCAGCTTTAGCTCGGGGATCTCCTACGAGCAGTACTTC. This codes for CASSFSSGISYEQYF. Full variable domain (outside the CDR3, taken from reference TRBV11-1 and TRBJ2-7): EAEVAQSPRYKITEKSQAVAFWCDPISGHATLYWYRQILGQGPELLVQFQDESVVDDSQLPKDRFSAERLKGVDSTLKIQPAELGDSAMYLCASSFSSGISYEQYFGPGTRLTVT.

V and J are TRBV7-9 and TRBJ1-1, with D unclear. The V gene's germline CDR1 is SEHNR and CDR2 FQNEAQ (reference sequence). This CDR3 has 12 amino acids. With 1 base removed from V and 4 bases from J, the gap between germline ends came to 4 bases. CDR3 nucleotides: TGTGCCAGCAGCTTAGGCAGCACTGAAGCTTTCTTT. Translation gives CASSLGSTEAFF. The full variable domain, with the rest looked up from reference TRBV7-9 and TRBJ1-1, is DTGVSQNPRHKITKRGQNVTFRCDPISEHNRLYWYRQTLGQGPEFLTYFQNEAQLEKSRLLSDRFSAERPKGSFSTLEIQRTEQGDSAMYLCASSLGSTEAFFGQGTRLTVV.

The rearrangement joins TRBV7-8 to TRBJ1-5; 9 bases agree with TRBD1. This CDR3 has 16 residues. Germline values: CDR1 SGHVS, CDR2 FQNEAQ. Germline trimming cut 3 bases from V and 3 bases from J; bases unmatched to any gene: 6. CDR3 in DNA: TGTGCCAGCAGCTTGGGGGGACAGGGACCCAATCAGCCCCAGCATTTT. It encodes CASSLGGQGPNQPQHF.

V and J are TRBV3-1 (or the pseudogene TRBV3-2) and TRBJ2-5; TRBD2 is a possible D gene (5 bases). The CDR3 length is 14 residues. Trimming cost V 1 base and J 7 bases, with 13 bases left between them. The V gene's germline CDR1 is LGHDT and CDR2 YNNKEL (reference sequence). The CDR3 protein is CASSQVEARGTQYF. In DNA form, the CDR3 reads TGTGCCAGCAGCCAAGTGGAGGCTCGAGGGACCCAGTACTTC.

This clone was seen more than once but under ten times. The chain combines TRBV10-3 with TRBJ2-1; perhaps TRBD1 as D (7 bases). V was clipped by 8 bases and J by 9 bases, with 17 bases between them. The CDR3 has 13 amino acids. Germline CDR1 is ENHRY and CDR2 is SYGVKD. CDR3 bases: TGTGCCATCCAGGAGGGGGCAGGTGGTGAGCAGTTCTTC. Its protein is CAIQEGAGGEQFF.

This rearrangement joins TRBV10-2 to TRBJ2-1, with D possibly TRBD2 on 6 matching bases. The CDR3 is 18 residues long. V was clipped by 4 bases and J by 7 bases, with 26 bases between them. Germline CDR1 and CDR2: WSHSY and SAAADI. In nucleotides, the CDR3 is TGCGCCAGCAGTGTAATAAAAGGACGGGGGTCCCTAGGGAATGAGCAGTTCTTC. Its translation: CASSVIKGRGSLGNEQFF.

The chain recombines TRBV5-4 with TRBJ2-1; D remains ambiguous. V lost 5 bases and J 8 bases, leaving 26 bases between the germline ends. The CDR3 contains 17 residues. CDR1 and CDR2 from the germline V gene are SGHNT and YYREEE (reference sequence). The CDR3 reads CASRPQPSAGRRDEQFF. CDR3 DNA: TGTGCCAGCAGGCCTCAACCCAGCGCTGGTCGACGGGATGAGCAGTTCTTC.